Shown below are 32 T cell receptor beta chains from a single sample sequenced in a study of STAT5B mutations in CD4+ large granular lymphocyte leukemia. Data came from immunoSEQ multiplex PCR; TCRdb stores just in-frame clones and leaves some out. Here the sample spans approximately 20,000 clones, approximately 84% being singletons. The sample comprised CD4+ T cells from blood buffy coats. The receptors shown here come from a human donor in good health.

The chain combines TRBV5-4 with TRBJ2-6, with D uncertain. The length of the CDR3 is 15 residues. The germline V gene encodes CDR1 SGHNT and CDR2 YYREEE (reference sequence). The V end lost 7 bases, the J end lost 0 bases, and 11 bases lay between the germline ends. The CDR3 loop reads CASRSVLSGANVLTF. The CDR3 DNA reads TGTGCCAGCCGGTCAGTGCTCTCTGGGGCCAACGTCCTGACTTTC.

This clone appeared once. The CDR3, as DNA: TGTGCCAGCACTGGCCAGGGCTACGAGCAGTACTTC. As protein: CASTGQGYEQYF. The V gene is TRBV6-6, the J gene TRBJ2-7; D possibly corresponds to TRBD1 (5 bases). Germline-derived CDR1 and CDR2 are MNHNY and SVGAGI (reference sequence). Trimming took off 7 bases at V and 3 bases at J, with 10 bases between the two ends. This CDR3 has 12 residues.

This clone was counted only a few times. Here the CDR3 reads CASSEGQGNTIYF. CDR3 nucleotide sequence: TGTGCCAGCAGTGAGGGGCAGGGAAACACCATATATTTT. This chain connects TRBV2 to TRBJ1-3, with D maybe TRBD1 (5 bases). The CDR3 runs 13 residues. Germline V lookup: CDR1 SNHLY, CDR2 FYNNEI. Trimming took off 3 bases at V and 4 bases at J, with 7 bases between the two ends.

The chain has TRBV10-1 and TRBJ2-5; 9 bases match TRBD1. J lost 4 bases, V lost 4 bases, and 4 bases had no gene match. CDR3 length: 14 amino acids. CDR1 WNHNN and CDR2 SYGVQD come from the germline V gene (reference sequence). CDR3 loop: CASSGTGGSETQYF. CDR3 coding DNA: TGCGCCAGCAGTGGAACAGGGGGCTCAGAGACCCAGTACTTC.

This sequence joins TRBV7-2 and TRBJ2-5, with TRBD2 identical over 8 bases. The CDR3 covers 17 residues. V shed 4 bases, J shed 1 base, and the junction held 11 bases outside the gene matches. From germline, CDR1 is SGHTA and CDR2 FQGNSA. CDR3 coding DNA: TGTGCCAGCAGCTCTGGCCGGGGGCTAGCGGGCCAAGAGACCCAGTACTTC. This encodes CASSSGRGLAGQETQYF. Full variable domain (outside the CDR3, taken from reference TRBV7-2 and TRBJ2-5): GAGVSQSPSNKVTEKGKDVELRCDPISGHTALYWYRQSLGQGLEFLIYFQGNSAPDKSGLPSDRFSAERTGGSVSTLTIQRTQQEDSAVYLCASSSGRGLAGQETQYFGPGTRLLVL.

The J gene is TRBJ2-7, the V gene TRBV10-1, with no clear D. The V gene's germline CDR1 is WNHNN and CDR2 SYGVQD (reference sequence). Trimming pared 2 bases from V and 0 bases from J, leaving 8 bases between. The CDR3 totals 14 residues. The CDR3 nucleotides are TGCGCCAGCAGTGAGGGGGTCGGCTCCTACGAGCAGTACTTC. Translating it yields CASSEGVGSYEQYF.

The rearrangement uses TRBV15 and TRBJ2-6; unclear D gene. V was shortened by 5 bases and J by 5 bases, with 10 bases between the two germline ends. CDR1 is LNHNV and CDR2 is YYDKDF in the germline V gene (reference sequence). This CDR3 has 14 amino acids. CDR3 loop: CATSPQGRANVLTF. In nucleotides, the CDR3 is TGTGCCACCAGCCCCCAAGGTCGGGCCAACGTCCTGACTTTC.

The chain joins TRBV2 to TRBJ2-2; TRBD1 matches at 11 bases. CDR1 SNHLY and CDR2 FYNNEI come from the germline V gene. The V segment lost 11 bases and the J segment 6 bases; nucleotides outside the gene matches: 5. The CDR3 is 13 amino acids. CDR3 in amino acids: CAGQGARAGELFF. The CDR3 DNA reads TGTGCCGGACAGGGGGCGAGAGCCGGGGAGCTGTTTTTT.

J is TRBJ2-3 and V is TRBV29-1, with 10 bases lining up with TRBD1. This CDR3 region has 14 residues. In germline, CDR1 is SQVTM, CDR2 ANQGSEA. J was trimmed by 3 bases and V by 5 bases; bases with no gene match: 5. CDR3: CSVRGQGGTDTQYF. In DNA form, the CDR3 reads TGCAGCGTTCGTGGACAGGGGGGTACAGATACGCAGTATTTT.

The chain combines TRBV30 with TRBJ1-1; no firm D call. V lost 1 base, J lost 1 base, and 4 bases lay in between. Germline CDR1 is GTSNPN and CDR2 is SVGIG (reference sequence). The CDR3 runs to 12 residues. The CDR3 DNA is TGTGCCTGGAGTGCCCCGAACACTGAAGCTTTCTTT. It yields the protein CAWSAPNTEAFF.

V usage is TRBV7-9 and J usage is TRBJ2-7; 7 bases agree with TRBD1. Germline V gives CDR1 SEHNR, CDR2 FQNEAQ (reference sequence). J lost 2 bases, V lost 5 bases, and 15 bases had no gene match. The CDR3 runs to 17 residues. CDR3: CASSLRNWDSFTYEQYF. CDR3 DNA: TGTGCCAGCAGCCTACGGAATTGGGACAGTTTCACCTACGAGCAGTACTTC. Filled out from reference TRBV7-9 and TRBJ2-7, the complete variable domain reads DTGVSQNPRHKITKRGQNVTFRCDPISEHNRLYWYRQTLGQGPEFLTYFQNEAQLEKSRLLSDRFSAERPKGSFSTLEIQRTEQGDSAMYLCASSLRNWDSFTYEQYFGPGTRLTVT.

This chain links TRBV29-1 with TRBJ1-2; tentative D call: TRBD1 (6 bases). This CDR3 comprises 14 residues. Looked up from germline, CDR1 is SQVTM and CDR2 is ANQGSEA. V shed 4 bases and J shed 8 bases, with 20 bases lying between them. DNA of the CDR3: TGCAGCGTTGGGGGGGCCTTAAAGGGGGAAGGCTACACCTTC. It encodes CSVGGALKGEGYTF.

This clone was counted once. This chain connects TRBV19 to TRBJ2-1; TRBD2 aligns across 11 bases. This CDR3 spans 15 amino acids. Looked up from germline, CDR1 is LNHDA and CDR2 is SQIVND (reference sequence). V dropped 5 bases and J dropped 4; count of bases not matched to a gene: 4. The CDR3 loop reads CASSGASGRYNEQFF. The CDR3 coding sequence is TGTGCCAGTAGTGGGGCTAGCGGGAGGTACAATGAGCAGTTCTTC.

The chain employs TRBV18 and TRBJ2-1; 10 nucleotides agree with TRBD2. This CDR3 has 15 amino acids. With V trimmed by 3 bases and J by 9 bases, 8 bases remained unmatched. From germline, CDR1 is KGHSH and CDR2 LQKENI. In DNA, the CDR3 is TGTGCCAGCTCACCGAGGACTAGCGGTCGCGGTGAGCAGTTCTTC. Protein: CASSPRTSGRGEQFF.

The CDR3 nucleotides are TGTGCCAGCAGTGAAAGTGGGCTCGGGGGGAGTACTGAAGCTTTCTTT. It codes for CASSESGLGGSTEAFF. This chain links TRBV25-1 with TRBJ1-1; perhaps TRBD1 as D (5 bases). The CDR3 spans 16 residues. CDR1 and CDR2 (germline): MGHDK, SYGVNS. V was cut by 2 bases and J by 5 bases, with 18 bases left in between.

The table lists this clone with a few counts. V gene TRBV4-1 combines with J gene TRBJ2-7, with TRBD2 matching 7 bases. CDR3 length: 20 residues. CDR1 and CDR2 from the germline V gene are MGHRA and YSYEKL. After removal of 1 base from V and 6 bases from J, the junction contained 24 bases not matched to a gene. CDR3 sequence: CASSQGPLFGGRTQSGEQYF. For the CDR3, the DNA is TGCGCCAGCAGCCAAGGGCCCTTATTCGGCGGGAGAACCCAGTCTGGCGAGCAGTACTTC.

There are a few counts of this clone. V usage is TRBV27 and J usage is TRBJ2-3; TRBD2 is a possible D gene (5 bases). This CDR3 region has 15 residues. Trimming took 4 bases from V and 1 from J, leaving 12 bases between them. The germline V gene has CDR1 MNHEY and CDR2 SMNVEV (reference sequence). CDR3 in amino acids: CASSSPWTGTDTQYF. CDR3 nucleotides: TGTGCCAGCAGTTCACCATGGACTGGCACAGATACGCAGTATTTT.

The chain is built from TRBV10-1 and TRBJ2-5, with D unclear. Germline-derived CDR1 and CDR2 are WNHNN and SYGVQD (reference sequence). The CDR3 sequence is 14 residues long. V lost 0 bases and J 5 bases, leaving 10 bases between the germline ends. This CDR3 is CASSESGPGETQYF. The CDR3 nucleotides read TGCGCCAGCAGTGAGTCCGGTCCCGGGGAGACCCAGTACTTC.

The rearrangement joins TRBV30 to TRBJ2-7; perhaps TRBD2 as D (6 bases). V gave up 7 bases and J gave up 4 bases, with 17 bases separating them. The germline CDR1 and CDR2 sequences are GTSNPN and SVGIG (reference sequence). CDR3 size: 13 residues. The CDR3 here is CAFTLLGTYEQYF. CDR3 DNA: TGTGCCTTCACCCTACTGGGGACTTACGAGCAGTACTTC.

The gene calls are TRBV27 and TRBJ2-7, with D perhaps matching TRBD2 (6 bases). Per the germline V gene, CDR1 is MNHEY and CDR2 is SMNVEV (reference sequence). V shed 6 bases and J shed 0 bases, with 18 bases lying between them. This CDR3 has 16 residues. The CDR3 loop is CASRDAGTGSSYEQYF. In DNA, the CDR3 is TGTGCCAGCAGAGACGCCGGGACTGGAAGCTCCTACGAGCAGTACTTC.

As for this clone: This same CDR3 is encoded by further DNA sequences in the sample. This chain connects TRBV9 to TRBJ2-5; the D is unclear. The V gene's germline CDR1 is SGDLS and CDR2 YYNGEE. V was trimmed by 0 bases and J by 5 bases, leaving 8 bases between them. CDR3 length equals 13 residues. The CDR3 region is CASSVASIETQYF. CDR3 DNA: TGTGCCAGCAGCGTAGCCTCGATTGAGACCCAGTACTTC.

V usage is TRBV2 and J usage is TRBJ2-6, with D possibly matching TRBD2 (5 bases). Trimming cost V 4 bases and J 3 bases, with 10 bases left between them. Germline CDR1 reads SNHLY; CDR2 reads FYNNEI. The CDR3 extends over 15 amino acids. Here the CDR3 DNA reads TGTGCCAGCAGTGTGGGCAGCGGTGGGGCCAACGTCCTGACTTTC. This gives the protein CASSVGSGGANVLTF.

This clone has only a few counts. The V and J genes are TRBV6-5 and TRBJ1-3; D unresolved. The CDR3 length is 15 residues. Trimming took off 0 bases at V and 0 bases at J, with 6 bases between the two ends. Germline loops: CDR1 MNHEY, CDR2 SVGAGI. The CDR3 coding sequence is TGTGCCAGCAGTTACTCAGGATTCTCTGGAAACACCATATATTTT. Protein sequence: CASSYSGFSGNTIYF.

The V call is TRBV4-1, the J call TRBJ1-1; perhaps TRBD1 as D (6 bases). The CDR3 runs to 19 residues. Trimming pared 0 bases from V and 0 bases from J, leaving 20 bases between. Germline lookup yields CDR1 MGHRA and CDR2 YSYEKL. CDR3 sequence: CASSQDALRGARMNTEAFF. The CDR3 bases are TGCGCCAGCAGCCAAGATGCCCTTCGGGGGGCGAGGATGAACACTGAAGCTTTCTTT.

This chain uses TRBV2 with TRBJ1-1; D gene uncertain. V gave up 5 bases and J gave up 1 base, with 8 bases separating them. Germline CDR1 SNHLY, CDR2 FYNNEI. CDR3 length: 13 amino acids. CDR3 protein: CASSPNRNTEAFF. CDR3 DNA sequence: TGTGCCAGCAGTCCGAACAGGAACACTGAAGCTTTCTTT.

The genes are TRBV28 and TRBJ1-1; tentative D call: TRBD1 (6 bases). This CDR3 has 14 amino acids. Germline V gene data show CDR1 as MDHEN and CDR2 as SYDVKM. V lost 6 bases and J 0 bases, leaving 11 bases between the germline ends. This chain's CDR3 is CASSPGGLNTEAFF. The CDR3 DNA sequence: TGTGCCAGCAGCCCCGGGGGGCTGAACACTGAAGCTTTCTTT.

The chain recombines TRBV29-1 with TRBJ2-7, with a tentative D call TRBD2 (6 bases). CDR1 and CDR2 from the germline V gene are SQVTM and ANQGSEA. The CDR3 contains 13 residues. Trimming left V 3 bases short and J 1 base short, with 10 bases between. The CDR3, as DNA: TGCAGCGTTGATCGCGGAGGGTCCTACGAGCAGTACTTC. Translated, it gives CSVDRGGSYEQYF.

The genes are TRBV6-5 and TRBJ1-2, with 9 bases fitting TRBD1. The ends lost 5 bases at V and 6 bases at J; junction bases unmatched: 7. Germline V gene sequence: CDR1 MNHEY, CDR2 SVGAGI. The CDR3 totals 14 residues. CDR3 in amino acids: CASSNMGTGHGYTF. Here the CDR3 DNA reads TGTGCCAGCAGTAATATGGGGACAGGGCATGGCTACACCTTC.

This chain joins TRBV19 and TRBJ2-3, with 10 bases identical to TRBD1. Germline V lookup: CDR1 LNHDA, CDR2 SQIVND (reference sequence). J gave up 0 bases and V 5 bases, and 5 bases lay outside the gene matches. The CDR3 is 16 amino acids. Here the CDR3 DNA reads TGTGCCAGTAGTCAGGGGGGACAGGGGAGCACAGATACGCAGTATTTT. Translated, it gives CASSQGGQGSTDTQYF.

The genes are TRBV19 and TRBJ2-4; D remains unclear. CDR3 length: 15 residues. Deletions cut 4 bases from V and 0 bases from J, with 10 bases between. Germline CDR1 LNHDA, CDR2 SQIVND (reference sequence). CDR3 sequence: CASSREALAKNIQYF. Written as DNA, the CDR3 is TGTGCCAGTAGTAGGGAAGCACTAGCCAAAAACATTCAGTACTTC.

This sequence joins TRBV6-5 and TRBJ2-7, with D unclear. V was pared by 5 bases and J by 3 bases, with 11 bases between. Germline assignment: CDR1 MNHEY and CDR2 SVGAGI. This CDR3 region has 13 residues. The CDR3 coding sequence is TGTGCCAGCAGTGTCCGACTCTTCTACGAGCAGTACTTC. Its translation is CASSVRLFYEQYF.

The genes are TRBV30 and TRBJ2-7; D assignment may be TRBD1 or TRBD2 (5 bases each). V gave up 4 bases and J gave up 6 bases, with 10 bases separating them. This CDR3 is 11 amino acids long. Per the germline V gene, CDR1 is GTSNPN and CDR2 is SVGIG (reference sequence). The chain's CDR3 is CAWMGVGEQYF. The CDR3 bases are TGTGCCTGGATGGGGGTGGGCGAGCAGTACTTC.